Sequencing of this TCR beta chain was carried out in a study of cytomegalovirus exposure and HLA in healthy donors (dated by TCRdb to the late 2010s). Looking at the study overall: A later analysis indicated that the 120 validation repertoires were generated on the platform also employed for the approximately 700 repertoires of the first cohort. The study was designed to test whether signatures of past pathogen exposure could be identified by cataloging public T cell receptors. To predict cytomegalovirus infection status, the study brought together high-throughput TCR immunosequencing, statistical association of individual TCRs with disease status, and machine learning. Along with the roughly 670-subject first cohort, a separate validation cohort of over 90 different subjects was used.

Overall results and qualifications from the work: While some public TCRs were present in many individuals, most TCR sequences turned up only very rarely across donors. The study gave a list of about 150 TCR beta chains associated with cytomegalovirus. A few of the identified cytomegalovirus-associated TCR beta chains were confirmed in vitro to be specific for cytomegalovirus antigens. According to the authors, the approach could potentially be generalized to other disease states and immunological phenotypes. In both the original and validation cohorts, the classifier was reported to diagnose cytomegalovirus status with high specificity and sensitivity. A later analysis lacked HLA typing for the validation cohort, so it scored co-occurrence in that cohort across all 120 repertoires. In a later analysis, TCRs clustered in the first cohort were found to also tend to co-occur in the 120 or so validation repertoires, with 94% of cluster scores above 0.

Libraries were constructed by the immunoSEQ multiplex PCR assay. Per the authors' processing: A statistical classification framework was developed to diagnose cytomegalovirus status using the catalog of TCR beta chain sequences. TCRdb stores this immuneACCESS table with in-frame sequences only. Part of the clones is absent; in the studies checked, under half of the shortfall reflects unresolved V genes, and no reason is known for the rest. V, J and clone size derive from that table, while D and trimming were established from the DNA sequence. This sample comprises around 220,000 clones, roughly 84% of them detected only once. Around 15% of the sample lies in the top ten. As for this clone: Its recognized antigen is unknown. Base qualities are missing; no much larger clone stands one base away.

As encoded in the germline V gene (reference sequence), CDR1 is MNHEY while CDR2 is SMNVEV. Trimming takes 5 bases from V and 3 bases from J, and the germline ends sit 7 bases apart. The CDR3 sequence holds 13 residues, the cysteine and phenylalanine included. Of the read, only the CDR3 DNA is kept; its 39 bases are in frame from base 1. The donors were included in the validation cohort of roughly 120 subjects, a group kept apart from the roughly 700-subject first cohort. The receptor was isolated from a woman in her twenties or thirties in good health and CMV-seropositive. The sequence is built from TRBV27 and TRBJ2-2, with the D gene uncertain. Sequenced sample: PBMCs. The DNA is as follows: TGTGCCAGCAGTGGTTTAGACACCGGGGAGCTGTTTTTT. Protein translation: CASSGLDTGELFF.